This T cell receptor beta chain was identified in a study of response to subunit inactivated influenza vaccine. The study's findings and limits: The authors offered the suggestion that each seasonal influenza vaccination recruits few new T cells.

This clonotype was detected many times. Its antigen is not known. TCRdb called the RT-PCR reads again in MiXCR, with one record for every CDR3 protein. The sample lists around 850,000 distinct CDR3 sequences; less than 20% were seen once. Germline V gives CDR1 KGHDR, CDR2 SFDVKD. V gave up 6 bases and J gave up 3 bases; unmatched junction bases: 6. The CDR3 covers 14 residues. The rearrangement uses TRBV24-1 and TRBJ2-5; 7 bases match TRBD1. The sequence was collected from a man between 45 and 60 years old who received an inactivated influenza vaccine. Here the sequenced sample was PBMCs from blood, taken around 5 days after vaccination. The CDR3 reads CATSRGGAEETQYF. The CDR3 DNA sequence: TGTGCCACCAGTCGAGGGGGCGCAGAAGAGACCCAGTACTTC.